These T cell receptor beta chains were read from a single sample in a study of T cell responses to AZD1222 COVID-19 vaccine. This table comes from immunoSEQ multiplex PCR, and its TCRdb copy is limited to in-frame clones, with some not included. In the table there are 90,000 to 100,000 clones, roughly 86% of which are singletons. The material sequenced was peripheral blood, taken 28 days after the second AZD1222 dose. The receptors come from an adult who received the AZD1222 COVID-19 vaccine. Both conserved end residues are part of each CDR3. The D gene is left open where the match is weak. Size is omitted from some rows. Given values are once, few, many or a class for expanded clones.

once	TRBV5-1	.	TRBJ1-2	TGCGCCAGTAAACCAGGGGAAGACTATGGCTACACCTTC	CASKPGEDYGYTF
.	TRBV9	TRBD1	TRBJ1-2	TGTGCCAGCAGCGTAGCGTCCCTTCGACAGGGAGGGGCCTATGGCTACACCTTC	CASSVASLRQGGAYGYTF
.	TRBV5-1	.	TRBJ2-2	TGCGCCAGCAGCTTGGCCATGGACACCGGGGAGCTGTTTTTT	CASSLAMDTGELFF
.	TRBV4-1	TRBD2	TRBJ2-1	TGCGCCAGCAGCCAGATAGGACTAGCGGGAGGCCGTCGGTGCTTCTTC	CASSQIGLAGGRRCFF
.	TRBV18	.	TRBJ1-4	TGTGCCAGCTCACCCAACAGGCCCCGCGCGGGAAAACTGTTTTTT	CASSPNRPRAGKLFF
once	TRBV18	TRBD1	TRBJ1-6	TGTGCCAGCTCGTACACAGGGGGCGTCTTAACCGATAATTCACCCCTCCACTTT	CASSYTGGVLTDNSPLHF
.	TRBV19	TRBD1	TRBJ2-7	TGTGCCAGTAGTATCCAATCGGGACAGGGATCCCACTCGTCCTACGAGCAGTACTTC	CASSIQSGQGSHSSYEQYF
.	TRBV12-5	TRBD1	TRBJ2-1	TGTGCTAGTGGTCCTTCCGGGACAGGGTCATTGAATGAGCAGTTCTTC	CASGPSGTGSLNEQFF
once	TRBV7-9	.	TRBJ2-7	TGTGCCAGCACCCGGCCGGGGGACTACGAGCAGTACTTC	CASTRPGDYEQYF
once	TRBV19	TRBD2	TRBJ2-1	TGTGCCAGTAGTATTACTAGCGGCTCTTTCAGGCAGTTCTTC	CASSITSGSFRQFF
once	TRBV7-3	.	TRBJ2-3	TGTGCCAGCAGCTTATGGGGAGATAGATCCACAGATACGCAGTATTTT	CASSLWGDRSTDTQYF
once	TRBV20-1	.	TRBJ2-4	TGCAGTGCTAGTAGGCGGCAGAACATTCAGTACTTC	CSASRRQNIQYF
.	TRBV27	.	TRBJ2-5	TGTGCCAGCAGTTTATTCGCGCAGACCCAAGAGACCCAGTACTTC	CASSLFAQTQETQYF
.	TRBV19	.	TRBJ2-7	TGTGCCAGTAGTACATACACAGCGAACGACTACGAGCAGTACTTC	CASSTYTANDYEQYF
.	TRBV15	.	TRBJ1-1	TGTGCCACCAGCAGAGGAGCAGGGGCGAACACTGAAGCTTTCTTT	CATSRGAGANTEAFF
.	TRBV11-2	.	TRBJ1-1	TGTGCCAGCAGCTTAGACCCGGAGATGAACACTGAAGCTTTCTTT	CASSLDPEMNTEAFF
once	TRBV7-9	TRBD1	TRBJ1-1	TGTGCCAGCAGCTTAATTAACAGGGGGAACACTGAAGCTTTCTTT	CASSLINRGNTEAFF
.	TRBV18	.	TRBJ1-2	TGTGCCAGCTCACCCCGGACAGACTTTAACTATGGCTACACCTTC	CASSPRTDFNYGYTF
.	TRBV5-5	.	TRBJ1-5	TGTGCCAGCAGCCCAACTACGGGGGTATACAATCAGCCCCAGCATTTT	CASSPTTGVYNQPQHF